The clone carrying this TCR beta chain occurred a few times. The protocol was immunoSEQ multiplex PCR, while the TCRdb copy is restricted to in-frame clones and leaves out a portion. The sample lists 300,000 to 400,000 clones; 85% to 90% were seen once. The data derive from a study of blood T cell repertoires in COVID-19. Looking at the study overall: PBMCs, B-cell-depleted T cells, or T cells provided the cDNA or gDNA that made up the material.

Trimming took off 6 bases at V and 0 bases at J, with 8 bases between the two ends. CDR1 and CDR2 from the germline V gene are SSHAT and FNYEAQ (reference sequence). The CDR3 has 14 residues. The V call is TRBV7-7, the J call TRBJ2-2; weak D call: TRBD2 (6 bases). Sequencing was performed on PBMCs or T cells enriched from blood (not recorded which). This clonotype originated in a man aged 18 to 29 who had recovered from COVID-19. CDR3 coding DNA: TGTGCCAGCAGTGGCGGGGCGAACACCGGGGAGCTGTTTTTT. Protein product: CASSGGANTGELFF.